This TCR beta chain was obtained from a study of metastatic and nonmetastatic thyroid tumors. Study-wide background: Where malignant and benign thyroid patients were concerned, repertoires were compared across blood and tumor or nodule tissue. Overall study results and limits: TCR beta diversity was reportedly significantly higher in malignant thyroid tumors than benign nodules, in blood and tumor.

This clone was seen repeatedly, ten times or more. Its antigen is not known. Original methodology: To classify distant metastasis in papillary thyroid cancer, a model was built from CDR3 differences across clinicopathological groups. TCRdb reprocessed the PCR reads via MiXCR. These V and J calls originate from TCRdb's pipeline instead of the authors' own analysis. The sample comprises tens of thousands of clones, roughly 25% of which are singletons, and 9.2% rests with the top ten. Trimming cost V 2 bases and J 9 bases, with 14 bases left between them. This CDR3 contains 13 residues. Germline V lookup: CDR1 MNHEY, CDR2 SMNVEV (reference sequence). No patient had received any treatment before thyroid surgery.

The chain carries TRBV27 and TRBJ2-7; D gene unclear. The specimen was blood. This clonotype was obtained from a female donor with papillary thyroid cancer or a benign thyroid nodule (not recorded which). Some clones in this sample may be carry-over from other donors' samples. CDR3 sequence: CASSLPPVVGQYF. CDR3 sequence (DNA): TGTGCCAGCAGTTTACCCCCTGTTGTAGGGCAGTACTTC.